These 29 T cell receptor beta chains came from one sample sequenced in a study of shared clonotypes between healthy human individuals. The repertoire was sequenced with immunoSEQ multiplex PCR; TCRdb's copy has only in-frame clones and lacks some. Counted here are more than 850,000 clones, 75% to 85% occurring once; the ten biggest clones make up more than 0.5%. Sequencing was carried out using memory CD4+ T cells from PBMCs. Noted subset: CD45RA-negative fraction. The receptors here all came from a man aged 18 to 30 in good health. Some clones in this sample may be carry-over from other donors' samples.

The chain has TRBV25-1 and TRBJ2-7; 9 nucleotides line up with TRBD1. This CDR3 has 17 amino acids. Germline V CDR1 and CDR2: MGHDK, SYGVNS. J lost 3 bases, V lost 1 base, and 10 bases had no gene match. CDR3 region: CASSESRDRVGVYEQYF. The CDR3 nucleotides read TGTGCCAGCAGTGAATCTCGGGACAGGGTGGGGGTCTACGAGCAGTACTTC.

This clone was found a few times. This rearrangement joins TRBV7-3 to TRBJ2-5, with D possibly being TRBD1 or TRBD2 (5 bases each). Germline V gives CDR1 SGHTA, CDR2 FQGTGA. V lost 4 bases to trimming and J lost 2 bases, with 14 bases between them. The CDR3 runs to 15 residues. The CDR3 region is CASSSQPGPQETQYF. The CDR3 nucleotides are TGTGCCAGCAGCTCTCAACCGGGGCCACAAGAGACCCAGTACTTC.

CDR3 DNA sequence: TGTGCCAGTACCTTCAGGGCGGGTTCCTACAATGAGCAGTTCTTC. It is translated as CASTFRAGSYNEQFF. The chain joins TRBV19 to TRBJ2-1; tentatively, D is TRBD1 or TRBD2 (5 bases each). CDR3 length: 15 amino acids. CDR1 and CDR2 (germline): LNHDA, SQIVND (reference sequence). V was clipped by 7 bases and J by 1 base, with 14 bases between them.

The CDR3, as DNA: TGTGCCAGCGGGAGTAGCCAAGAGACCCAGTACTTC. It is translated as CASGSSQETQYF. V is TRBV27 and J is TRBJ2-5, with D possibly TRBD2 on 5 matching bases. The V gene's germline CDR1 is MNHEY and CDR2 SMNVEV (reference sequence). The V and J ends lost 8 bases and 1 base respectively, with 8 bases between them. The CDR3 runs 12 residues.

This chain uses TRBV20-1 with TRBJ2-7; D assignment may be TRBD1 or TRBD2 (6 bases each). The V end was cut by 5 bases, the J end by 5 bases, with 10 bases between. Looked up from germline, CDR1 is DFQATT and CDR2 is SNEGSKA (reference sequence). This CDR3 spans 11 amino acids. DNA for the CDR3: TGCAGTGCTGGGGGGCACCACGAGCAGTACTTC. Translation: CSAGGHHEQYF.

The table lists this clone with a count of one. This chain uses TRBV9 with TRBJ2-5; D is undetermined. Germline V gene data show CDR1 as SGDLS and CDR2 as YYNGEE. V was cut by 0 bases and J by 7 bases, with 13 bases left in between. The CDR3 totals 14 residues. The DNA for the CDR3 is TGTGCCAGCAGCGTAGATCAAGGGTGGGTGACCCAGTACTTC. It codes for CASSVDQGWVTQYF. Full variable domain (outside the CDR3, taken from reference TRBV9 and TRBJ2-5): DSGVTQTPKHLITATGQRVTLRCSPRSGDLSVYWYQQSLDQGLQFLIQYYNGEERAKGNILERFSAQQFPDLHSELNLSSLELGDSALYFCASSVDQGWVTQYFGPGTRLLVL.

The chain recombines TRBV28 with TRBJ2-7; 7 bases are shared with TRBD2. Unmatched junction bases numbered 10, after V lost 5 bases and J lost 6 bases. CDR1 MDHEN and CDR2 SYDVKM come from the germline V gene. The CDR3 spans 14 residues. CDR3 protein: CASSPTGGRSEQYF. The CDR3 DNA is TGTGCCAGCAGTCCCACGGGGGGAAGATCCGAGCAGTACTTC.

The CDR3 is CASSLGQGYNQPQHF. The CDR3, as DNA: TGCGCCAGCAGCTTGGGACAGGGTTACAATCAGCCCCAGCATTTT. This chain links TRBV5-1 with TRBJ1-5, with TRBD1 matching over 7 bases. This CDR3 is 15 amino acids long. The V segment lost 0 bases and the J segment 3 bases; nucleotides outside the gene matches: 3. CDR1 is SGHRS, CDR2 YFSETQ, per germline.

V and J are TRBV5-1 and TRBJ1-1; 9 bases match TRBD1. The V gene's germline CDR1 is SGHRS and CDR2 YFSETQ. The trim removed 4 bases at V and 4 bases at J, leaving 17 bases unmatched. This CDR3 spans 18 amino acids. The CDR3 sequence: CASSGGGAGQGYGTEAFF. DNA for the CDR3: TGCGCCAGCAGCGGAGGAGGGGCGGGACAGGGATATGGCACTGAAGCTTTCTTT.

This clone has a single count. V gene TRBV5-4 combines with J gene TRBJ2-5; 9 bases map to TRBD1. This CDR3 region has 12 residues. V was pared by 4 bases and J by 5 bases, with 0 bases of the junction left unmatched. CDR1 is SGHNT and CDR2 is YYREEE in the germline V gene (reference sequence). CDR3: CASSGTGETQYF. The DNA of the CDR3 is TGTGCCAGCAGCGGGACAGGGGAGACCCAGTACTTC.

This clone has ten or more counts. The V gene is TRBV7-2, the J gene TRBJ2-3, with a weak D call TRBD1 (6 bases). Germline loops: CDR1 SGHTA, CDR2 FQGNSA. The CDR3 totals 14 residues. V gave up 6 bases and J gave up 2 bases, with 12 bases separating them. The chain's CDR3 is CASSRGQPTDTQYF. In nucleotides, the CDR3 is TGTGCCAGCAGTCGAGGACAGCCCACAGATACGCAGTATTTT.

This clone was counted only a few times. V usage is TRBV30 and J usage is TRBJ1-2; the D is unclear. This CDR3 has 16 residues. Trimming removed 0 bases from V and 0 bases from J, with 14 bases in between. CDR1 and CDR2 (germline): GTSNPN, SVGIG (reference sequence). Here the CDR3 reads CAWSVYRSETNYGYTF. The CDR3 bases are TGTGCCTGGAGTGTATATCGGTCGGAGACTAACTATGGCTACACCTTC.

The rearrangement links TRBV7-8 to TRBJ1-5; no clear D. This CDR3 has 15 residues. V gave up 5 bases and J gave up 2 bases, with 13 bases separating them. The germline CDR1 and CDR2 sequences are SGHVS and FQNEAQ. This chain's CDR3 is CASSDWSDGNQPQHF. The CDR3 DNA reads as TGTGCCAGCAGCGACTGGAGCGACGGCAATCAGCCCCAGCATTTT.

The rearrangement uses TRBV5-1 and TRBJ2-5; weak D call: TRBD1 (6 bases). Germline V gene data show CDR1 as SGHRS and CDR2 as YFSETQ. The CDR3 loop spans 15 amino acids. V gave up 0 bases and J gave up 4 bases, with 13 bases separating them. CDR3 protein: CASSLADPGVETQYF. DNA of the CDR3: TGCGCCAGCAGCTTGGCGGACCCAGGGGTAGAGACCCAGTACTTC.

The chain employs TRBV18 and TRBJ1-5, with D unclear. Per germline, CDR1 KGHSH and CDR2 LQKENI. This CDR3 contains 14 residues. The V end was cut by 1 base, the J end by 6 bases, with 10 bases between. For the CDR3, the DNA is TGTGCCAGCTCACCACGGGTCGGCGGTCAGCCCCAGCATTTT. Translation gives CASSPRVGGQPQHF.

V and J are TRBV27 and TRBJ2-2, with 7 bases aligning to TRBD1. The V gene end was trimmed by 3 bases and the J gene end by 2 bases; junction bases not matched to a gene: 6. In germline, CDR1 is MNHEY, CDR2 SMNVEV (reference sequence). The CDR3 is made up of 16 amino acids. The CDR3 nucleotides read TGTGCCAGCAGTTTCGGGACAGCCTTCAACACCGGGGAGCTGTTTTTT. Translating it yields CASSFGTAFNTGELFF.

The CDR3 here is CASSWGTTTGPNEKLFF. The CDR3 nucleotides read TGCGCCAGCAGCTGGGGGACTACGACAGGTCCTAATGAAAAACTGTTTTTT. The chain combines TRBV5-1 with TRBJ1-4; D perhaps matches TRBD1 (6 bases). V was shortened by 3 bases and J by 3 bases, with 18 bases between the two germline ends. The CDR3 runs to 17 residues. CDR1 is SGHRS, CDR2 YFSETQ, per germline.

There are a few counts of this clone. J is TRBJ1-3 and V is TRBV7-9; D remains unclear. V was shortened by 6 bases and J by 7 bases, with 4 bases between the two germline ends. Germline assignment: CDR1 SEHNR and CDR2 FQNEAQ (reference sequence). This CDR3 has 10 amino acids. CDR3 sequence (DNA): TGTGCCAGCAGTCAGAACACCATATATTTT. As protein: CASSQNTIYF.

The chain has TRBV29-1 and TRBJ1-1; no clear D gene. There are 12 residues in the CDR3. V was trimmed by 4 bases and J by 1 base, leaving 7 bases between them. Germline V gives CDR1 SQVTM, CDR2 ANQGSEA. The CDR3 loop is CSVAAANTEAFF. CDR3 DNA sequence: TGCAGCGTTGCGGCAGCGAACACTGAAGCTTTCTTT.

The chain joins TRBV7-2 to TRBJ2-7; the D gene could be TRBD1 or TRBD2 (5 bases each). In germline, CDR1 is SGHTA, CDR2 FQGNSA. Trimming removed 1 base from V and 5 bases from J, with 12 bases in between. This CDR3 contains 14 residues. CDR3 DNA: TGTGCCAGCAGCTTAGGAGGGGCCGAGAACGAGCAGTACTTC. Protein: CASSLGGAENEQYF.

The V gene is TRBV5-1, the J gene TRBJ2-7; no clear D gene. There are 12 residues in the CDR3. Trimming took 2 bases from V and 4 from J, leaving 7 bases between them. Per the germline V gene, CDR1 is SGHRS and CDR2 is YFSETQ. The CDR3 DNA reads TGCGCCAGCAGCTTTCTGGGTTACGAGCAGTACTTC. Its protein product is CASSFLGYEQYF.

The chain joins TRBV28 to TRBJ1-3; D is unresolved. The CDR3 extends over 13 amino acids. Looked up from germline, CDR1 is MDHEN and CDR2 is SYDVKM. V lost 2 bases, J lost 5 bases, and 7 bases lay in between. CDR3 residues: CASSLQTRNTIYF. The CDR3 DNA reads as TGTGCCAGCAGTTTACAGACGAGAAACACCATATATTTT.

The chain links TRBV9 to TRBJ1-2, with D perhaps TRBD1 (5 bases). The V and J ends lost 4 bases and 7 bases respectively, with 17 bases between them. The CDR3 contains 14 residues. Germline V lookup: CDR1 SGDLS, CDR2 YYNGEE. The CDR3: CASSPRWGEGGYTF. The CDR3 DNA sequence: TGTGCCAGCAGCCCGAGATGGGGGGAGGGTGGCTACACCTTC.

The chain couples TRBV7-9 to TRBJ2-7; 7 bases line up with TRBD2. Germline V gene sequence: CDR1 SEHNR, CDR2 FQNEAQ (reference sequence). Trimming at V came to 2 bases and at J to 3 bases, leaving 7 bases not matched to a gene. This CDR3 is 15 amino acids long. CDR3: CASSLTGGHIYEQYF. The CDR3 DNA reads as TGTGCCAGCAGCTTAACGGGGGGTCACATCTACGAGCAGTACTTC.

The chain links TRBV7-9 to TRBJ2-1; possibly TRBD1 for D (6 bases). Germline V CDR1 and CDR2: SEHNR, FQNEAQ (reference sequence). Between the trimmed V and J ends, which lost 7 bases and 3 bases, there was a span of 16 bases. This CDR3 contains 15 residues. The CDR3 sequence is CASTEPGQGYNEQFF. The DNA of the CDR3 is TGTGCCAGCACCGAACCGGGACAAGGCTACAATGAGCAGTTCTTC.

The chain links TRBV4-3 to TRBJ1-2; no firm D call. The germline V gene has CDR1 LGHNA and CDR2 YSLEER. The length of the CDR3 is 16 residues. Trimming pared 1 base from V and 2 bases from J, leaving 14 bases between. DNA for the CDR3: TGCGCCAGCAGCCAAGCGGCTGTGGCGAACAACTATGGCTACACCTTC. Translated: CASSQAAVANNYGYTF.

The chain carries TRBV7-2 and TRBJ2-7; 9 nucleotides align to TRBD1. Per the germline V gene, CDR1 is SGHTA and CDR2 is FQGNSA. The CDR3 covers 15 residues. V dropped 5 bases and J dropped 2; count of bases not matched to a gene: 7. CDR3: CASSARTGVPYEQYF. The CDR3 DNA sequence: TGTGCCAGCAGCGCTCGGACAGGGGTCCCCTACGAGCAGTACTTC.

The chain carries TRBV28 and TRBJ1-2, with a possible D match to TRBD1 (6 bases). V gave up 5 bases and J gave up 2 bases, with 15 bases separating them. The CDR3 length is 15 residues. Germline V gene lookup returns CDR1 MDHEN and CDR2 SYDVKM. CDR3 bases: TGTGCCAGCAGTCTCGGGACATCCACAAACTATGGCTACACCTTC. This sequence encodes CASSLGTSTNYGYTF.

The J gene is TRBJ2-1, the V gene TRBV6-5, with D unclear. Germline V gene data show CDR1 as MNHEY and CDR2 as SVGAGI. This CDR3 region has 15 residues. V was pared by 2 bases and J by 6 bases, with 14 bases between. In DNA form, the CDR3 reads TGTGCCAGCAGTTACGGTTCCCTAAGCCTCAATGAGCAGTTCTTC. Amino acid sequence: CASSYGSLSLNEQFF.